This T cell receptor (beta chain) emerged from a study of shared clonotypes between healthy human individuals. Germline V CDR1 and CDR2: MNHEY, SMNVEV (reference sequence). The CDR3 is 15 residues long. The V end was cut by 6 bases, the J end by 3 bases, with 15 bases between. Libraries were prepared by immunoSEQ multiplex PCR; TCRdb keeps only in-frame clonotypes and omits some of them. The sample shows roughly 1,100,000 clones, approximately 76% of them seen only once. The chain is built from TRBV27 and TRBJ1-5, with a possible D match to TRBD1 (6 bases). The TCR was taken from a man aged 18-30 years in good health. The sample consisted of memory CD4+ T cells sorted from blood. The subset was: CD45RA-negative fraction. In DNA form, the CDR3 reads TGTGCCAGCAGCCCCGGGACACGTTCCAATCAGCCCCAGCATTTT. It translates to CASSPGTRSNQPQHF.